This T cell receptor beta chain originates from a study of blood T cells in healthy people across ages. At the level of the study: When template switching was applied, about one barcoded beta molecule was captured per two T cells.

Sample-barcoded 5' priming and a J-beta primer mix drove a second PCR of about 7 to 12 cycles. Each CDR3 protein gets one entry after TCRdb re-called the 5' RACE reads with MiXCR. This repertoire shows hundreds of thousands of distinct CDR3 sequences, approximately 25% found once; its top ten account for 8% to 10%. As regards this clonotype: The target antigen is unknown.

Study-wide findings and caveats: One million T cells yielded diversity estimates that were considered underestimates. There was a strong correlation between TCR beta diversity and naive T cell percentage.

Healthy Caucasians from Russia aged roughly 6 to 90 served as donors. CDR1 is SGDLS and CDR2 is YYNGEE in the germline V gene. The V gene lost 1 base and the J gene lost 7 bases, with 17 bases spanning the gap. The CDR3 loop spans 16 amino acids. These same data were also listed under a study on T cells of mothers and their children.

J is TRBJ2-2 and V is TRBV9; D not certain. This receptor was taken from a boy aged 5 to 17 in good health. The sample consisted of blood. The CDR3 bases are TGTGCCAGCAGCGTATCAACAGATAGGTTGAACGGGGAGCTGTTTTTT. This codes for CASSVSTDRLNGELFF.